These T cell receptor beta chains were read from a single sample in a study of beta chain features in type 1 diabetes. Sequencing was performed with immunoSEQ multiplex PCR; in TCRdb, only in-frame clones are kept and a portion is missing. The sample consists of hundreds of thousands of clones, 13% of them appearing once. The sequenced material came from naive CD4+ T cells from blood. The receptor source for this set is a man between 18 and 35 years old with type 1 diabetes. CDR3s include the opening cysteine and the closing phenylalanine or tryptophan. D genes are given only for firm matches. Expanded clones get a size class; other rows say once, few or many, or leave the size out.

d_gene	abundance	v_gene	j_gene	CDR3nt	CDR3aa
-	-	TRBV7-9	TRBJ2-7	TGTGCCAGCAGGGTCCAGGGTAGCAACGAGCAGTACTTC	CASRVQGSNEQYF
-	-	TRBV5-1	TRBJ2-2	TGCGCCAGCAGCTTGGCGGTCGGGACGTCGTTCACCGGGGAGCTGTTTTTT	CASSLAVGTSFTGELFF
TRBD1	-	TRBV29-1	TRBJ1-4	TGCAGCGTTGAGACAGGGGACGAAAAACTGTTTTTT	CSVETGDEKLFF
-	few	TRBV19	TRBJ1-1	TGTGCCAGTGGAGGGGAAGCTTTCTTT	CASGGEAFF
-	-	TRBV18	TRBJ2-7	TGTGCCAGCTCACCACCCCAGGGTGGGGAGCAGTACTTC	CASSPPQGGEQYF
-	few	TRBV5-4	TRBJ2-7	TGTGCCAGCAGCTTGGCCAATCACAAGGGAGCGGGCTACGAGCAGTACTTC	CASSLANHKGAGYEQYF
TRBD1	-	TRBV10-3	TRBJ1-1	TGTGCCATCAGTGTCGACAGGGTATCCACTGAAGCTTTCTTT	CAISVDRVSTEAFF
-	few	TRBV5-1	TRBJ1-5	TGCGCCAGCAGCTTGGGCGCGGGAGACAATCAGCCCCAGCATTTT	CASSLGAGDNQPQHF
TRBD1	-	TRBV2	TRBJ2-1	TGTGCCAGCAGTCCTCGGGACAGGGGGAACAATGAGCAGTTCTTC	CASSPRDRGNNEQFF
-	-	TRBV4-1	TRBJ1-4	TGCGCCAGCAGCCAAGGGGGCAAGACTGAAAAACTGTTTTTT	CASSQGGKTEKLFF
-	-	TRBV28	TRBJ1-2	TGTGCCAGCAGTTTCGAGGTAGCCCAGGGAGGCTACACCTTC	CASSFEVAQGGYTF